There are many counts of the clone carrying this T cell receptor (beta chain). Its specificity is not known. These data originate in a study of T cells in Graves' hyperthyroidism and ophthalmopathy. Broader study findings: The blood repertoire included most of the expanded thyroid clonotypes above 0.001. The model predicted ophthalmopathy a median approximately 6.3 months before onset.

The ends lost 2 bases at V and 3 bases at J; junction bases unmatched: 3. Germline V gives CDR1 SGHVS, CDR2 FNYEAQ. This CDR3 has 15 amino acids. Amplified regions were TCR beta CDR3 sequences from RNA transcripts. With the HTBI primer set, the TCR CDR3 went through a first round of RT-PCR. TCRdb recomputed calls from the multiplex PCR reads with MiXCR, one row per CDR3 protein. The sample has roughly 600,000 distinct CDR3 sequences; about 14% are singletons. This sequence originates from a woman aged 45 to 65 with Graves' ophthalmopathy. The rearrangement links TRBV7-6 to TRBJ2-7; TRBD2 matches 11 bases. The sequencing sample was made of blood. The CDR3 DNA reads as TGTGCCAGCAGCTTAACCGGACTAGCGGGCTACGAGCAGTACTTC. Its protein is CASSLTGLAGYEQYF. Looking up the rest from reference TRBV7-6 and TRBJ2-7 gives the full variable domain: GAGVSQSPRYKVTKRGQDVALRCDPISGHVSLYWYRQALGQGPEFLTYFNYEAQQDKSGLPNDRFSAERPEGSISTLTIQRTEQRDSAMYRCASSLTGLAGYEQYFGPGTRLTVT.